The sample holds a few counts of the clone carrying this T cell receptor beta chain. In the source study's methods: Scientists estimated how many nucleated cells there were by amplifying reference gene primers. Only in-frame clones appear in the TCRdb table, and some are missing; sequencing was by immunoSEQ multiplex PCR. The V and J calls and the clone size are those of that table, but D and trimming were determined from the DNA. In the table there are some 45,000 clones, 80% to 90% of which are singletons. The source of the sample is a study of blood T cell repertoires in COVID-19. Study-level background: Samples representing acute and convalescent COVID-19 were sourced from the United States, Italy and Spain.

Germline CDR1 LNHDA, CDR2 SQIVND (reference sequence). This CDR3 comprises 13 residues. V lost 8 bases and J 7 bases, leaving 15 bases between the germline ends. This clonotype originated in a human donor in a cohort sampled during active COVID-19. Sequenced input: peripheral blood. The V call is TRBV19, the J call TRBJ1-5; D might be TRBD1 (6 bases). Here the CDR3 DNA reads TGTGCCAGTGCGGACGCGGGGGGCCAGCCCCAGCATTTT. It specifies CASADAGGQPQHF.